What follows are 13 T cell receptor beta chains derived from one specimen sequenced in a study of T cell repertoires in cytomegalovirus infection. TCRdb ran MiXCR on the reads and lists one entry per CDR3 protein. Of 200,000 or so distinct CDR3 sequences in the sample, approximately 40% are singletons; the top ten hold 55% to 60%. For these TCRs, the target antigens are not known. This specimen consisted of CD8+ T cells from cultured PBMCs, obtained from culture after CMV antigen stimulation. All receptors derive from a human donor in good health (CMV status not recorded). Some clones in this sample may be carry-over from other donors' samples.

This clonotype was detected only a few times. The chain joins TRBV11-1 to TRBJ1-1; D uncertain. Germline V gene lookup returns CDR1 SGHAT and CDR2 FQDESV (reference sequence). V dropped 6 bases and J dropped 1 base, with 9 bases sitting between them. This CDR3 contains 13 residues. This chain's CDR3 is CASSGWENTEAFF. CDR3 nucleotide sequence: TGTGCCAGCAGTGGGTGGGAGAACACTGAAGCTTTCTTT.

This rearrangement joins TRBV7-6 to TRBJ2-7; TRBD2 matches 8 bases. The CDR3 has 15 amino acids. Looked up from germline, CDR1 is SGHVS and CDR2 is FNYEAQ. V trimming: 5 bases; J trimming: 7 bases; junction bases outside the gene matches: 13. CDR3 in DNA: TGTGCCAGCAGCATTGGGGCGGGAGGACTTCTGGAGCAGTACTTC. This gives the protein CASSIGAGGLLEQYF.

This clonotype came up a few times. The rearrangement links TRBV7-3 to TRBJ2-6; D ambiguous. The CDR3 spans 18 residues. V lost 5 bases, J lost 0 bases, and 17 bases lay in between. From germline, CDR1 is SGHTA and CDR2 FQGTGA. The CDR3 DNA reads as TGTGCCAGCAGCCGCCGCCGCGACATACGCTCTGGGGCCAACGTCCTGACTTTC. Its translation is CASSRRRDIRSGANVLTF.

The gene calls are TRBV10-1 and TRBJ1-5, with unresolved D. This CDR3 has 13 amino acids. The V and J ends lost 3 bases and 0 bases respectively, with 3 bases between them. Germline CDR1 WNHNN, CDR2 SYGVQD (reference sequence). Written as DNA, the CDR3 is TGCGCCAGCAGTGATGGTAGCAATCAGCCCCAGCATTTT. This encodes CASSDGSNQPQHF.

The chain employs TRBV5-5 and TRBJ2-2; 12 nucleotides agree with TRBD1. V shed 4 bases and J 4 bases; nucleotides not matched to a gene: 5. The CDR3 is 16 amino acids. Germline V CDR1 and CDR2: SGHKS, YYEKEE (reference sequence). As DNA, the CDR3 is TGTGCCAGCAGCGGGGGACAGGGGGCGCGCACCGGGGAGCTGTTTTTT. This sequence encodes CASSGGQGARTGELFF. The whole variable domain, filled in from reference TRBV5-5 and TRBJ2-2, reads DAGVTQSPTHLIKTRGQQVTLRCSPISGHKSVSWYQQVLGQGPQFIFQYYEKEERGRGNFPDRFSARQFPNYSSELNVNALLLGDSALYLCASSGGQGARTGELFFGEGSRLTVL.

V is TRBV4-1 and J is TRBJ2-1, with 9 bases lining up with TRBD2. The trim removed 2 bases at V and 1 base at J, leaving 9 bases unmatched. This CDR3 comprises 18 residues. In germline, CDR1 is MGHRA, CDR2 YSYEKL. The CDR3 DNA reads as TGCGCCAGCAGCCAACTCAGACTAGCGGAAAAATCCTACAATGAGCAGTTCTTC. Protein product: CASSQLRLAEKSYNEQFF.

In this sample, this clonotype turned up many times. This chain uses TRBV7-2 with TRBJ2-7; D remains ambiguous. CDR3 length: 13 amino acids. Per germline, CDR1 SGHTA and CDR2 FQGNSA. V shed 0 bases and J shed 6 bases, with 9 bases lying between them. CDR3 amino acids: CASSLAFGTEQYF. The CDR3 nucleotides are TGTGCCAGCAGCTTAGCGTTCGGCACCGAGCAGTACTTC.

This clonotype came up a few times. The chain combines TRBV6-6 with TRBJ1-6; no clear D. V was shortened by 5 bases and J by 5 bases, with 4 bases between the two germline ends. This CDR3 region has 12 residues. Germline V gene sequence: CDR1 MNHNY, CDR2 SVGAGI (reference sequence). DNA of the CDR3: TGTGCCAGCAGTCCCGATAATTCACCCCTCCACTTT. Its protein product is CASSPDNSPLHF.

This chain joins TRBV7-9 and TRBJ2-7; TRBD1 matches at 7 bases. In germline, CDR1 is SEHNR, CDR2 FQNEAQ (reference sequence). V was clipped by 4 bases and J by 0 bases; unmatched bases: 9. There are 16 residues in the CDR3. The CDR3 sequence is CASSWLEGQDSYEQYF. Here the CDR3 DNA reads TGTGCCAGCAGCTGGCTAGAAGGACAGGACTCCTACGAGCAGTACTTC.

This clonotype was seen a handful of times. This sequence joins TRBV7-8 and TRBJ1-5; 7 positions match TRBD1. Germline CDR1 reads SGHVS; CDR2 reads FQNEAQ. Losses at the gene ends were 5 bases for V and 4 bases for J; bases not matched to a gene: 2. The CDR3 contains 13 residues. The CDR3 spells CASSVTGNQPQHF. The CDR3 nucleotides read TGTGCCAGCAGCGTGACAGGGAATCAGCCCCAGCATTTT. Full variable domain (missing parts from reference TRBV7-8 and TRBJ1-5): GAGVSQSPRYKVAKRGQDVALRCDPISGHVSLFWYQQALGQGPEFLTYFQNEAQLDKSGLPSDRFFAERPEGSVSTLKIQRTQQEDSAVYLCASSVTGNQPQHFGDGTRLSIL.

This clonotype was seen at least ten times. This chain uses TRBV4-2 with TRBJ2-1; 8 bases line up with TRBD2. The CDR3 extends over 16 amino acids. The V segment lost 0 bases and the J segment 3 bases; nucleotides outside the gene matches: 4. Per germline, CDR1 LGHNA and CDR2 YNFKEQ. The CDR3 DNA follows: TGTGCCAGCAGCCAAGATGCCAGCGGGAGCTACAATGAGCAGTTCTTC. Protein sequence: CASSQDASGSYNEQFF.

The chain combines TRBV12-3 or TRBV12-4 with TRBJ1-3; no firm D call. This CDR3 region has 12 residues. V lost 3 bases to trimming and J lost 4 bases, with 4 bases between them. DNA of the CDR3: TGTGCCAGCAGTTTTCGGGGAAACACCATATATTTT. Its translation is CASSFRGNTIYF.

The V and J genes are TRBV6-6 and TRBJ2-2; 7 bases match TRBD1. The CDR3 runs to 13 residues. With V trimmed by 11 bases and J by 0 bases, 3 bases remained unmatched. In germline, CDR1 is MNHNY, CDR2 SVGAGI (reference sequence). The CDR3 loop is CASGTANTGELFF. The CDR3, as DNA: TGTGCCTCCGGGACAGCGAACACCGGGGAGCTGTTTTTT.